These T cell receptor beta chains were read from a single sample in a study of blood T cell repertoires in COVID-19. Libraries were prepared by immunoSEQ multiplex PCR; TCRdb keeps only in-frame clonotypes and omits some of them. The profile shows a few hundred thousand clones, 80% to 90% of them singletons. Sequencing was performed on PBMCs or T cells enriched from blood (not recorded which). These receptors all come from a man aged 30 to 45 who had recovered from COVID-19. Each CDR3 is given with its conserved first and last residue. D genes are given only for firm matches. Part of the rows lack a size; the others show once, few, many or a class for expanded clones.

j_call,clone_size,v_call,d_call,cdr3_nt,cdr3_aa
TRBJ2-7,-,TRBV19,TRBD2,TGTGCCAGTAGTATAGCTGGTAGCGGGGAATACGAGCAGTACTTC,CASSIAGSGEYEQYF
TRBJ2-2,-,TRBV7-9,TRBD1,TGTGCCAGCAGCTTAGGACAGGGGGCGCGCACCGGGGAGCTGTTTTTT,CASSLGQGARTGELFF
TRBJ2-1,-,TRBV18,TRBD2,TGTGCCAGCTCAGAGTCTAGCGGGGGGTACAATGAGCAGTTCTTC,CASSESSGGYNEQFF
TRBJ1-2,-,TRBV4-2,-,TGTGCCAGCAGCCCCCGACACCTCTCTAACTATGGCTACACCTTC,CASSPRHLSNYGYTF
TRBJ1-1,few,TRBV3-1/TRBV3-2,TRBD1,TGTGCCAGCAGGAGAAAAGGGACAGGGGGAAACACTGAAGCTTTCTTT,CASRRKGTGGNTEAFF
TRBJ1-5,-,TRBV28,-,TGTGCCAGCAGTTTAACCCCCAGGACTCGCAATCAGCCCCAGCATTTT,CASSLTPRTRNQPQHF
TRBJ2-3,-,TRBV28,TRBD2,TGTGCCAGCAGGGGACTAGCGGAGGATAATACAGATACGCAGTATTTT,CASRGLAEDNTDTQYF
TRBJ2-2,-,TRBV6-5,-,TGTGCCAGCAGTTACGAGTCGAACACCGGGGAGCTGTTTTTT,CASSYESNTGELFF
TRBJ2-1,-,TRBV6-2/TRBV6-3,TRBD2,TGTGCCAGCAGTACTAGCGGGGACTACAATGAGCAGTTCTTC,CASSTSGDYNEQFF
TRBJ2-5,-,TRBV7-6,TRBD2,TGTGCCAGCAGCACCCGTTTCGAAGCGGGGGGGGATTTGGAGACCCAGTACTTC,CASSTRFEAGGDLETQYF
TRBJ1-2,once,TRBV7-9,-,TGTGCCAGCAGCGAACCAGGGATTCTCTATGGCTACACCTTC,CASSEPGILYGYTF
TRBJ2-1,-,TRBV12-5,-,TGTGCTAGTGGTTTGGAAGGACTCTACAATGAGCAGTTCTTC,CASGLEGLYNEQFF
TRBJ2-5,-,TRBV7-8,-,TGTGCCACTCAGCGGTCGGGGGAGACCCAGTACTTC,CATQRSGETQYF
TRBJ2-3,-,TRBV4-3,-,TGCGCCAGCAGCCAAGATCGTAAGCCCGGACTTAGCACAGATACGCAGTATTTT,CASSQDRKPGLSTDTQYF
TRBJ1-2,few,TRBV27,-,TGTGCCAGCAGTTACGGCGAGGGCTATGGCTACACCTTC,CASSYGEGYGYTF
TRBJ1-1,-,TRBV19,-,TGTGCCAAATCAGGGTTAACTTCTGAAGCTTTCTTT,CAKSGLTSEAFF
TRBJ2-7,once,TRBV5-1,TRBD2,TGCGCCAGCAGCTTGGAGGCTAGCGGAGGCCCCTACGAGCAGTACTTC,CASSLEASGGPYEQYF
TRBJ2-7,-,TRBV27,TRBD1,TGTGCCAGCAGTTCTCTTCAATGGCCCGGGACAGGGGTCGACGAGCAGTACTTC,CASSSLQWPGTGVDEQYF
TRBJ1-2,-,TRBV18,TRBD1,TGTGCCAGCTCACCACGGAGGACAGGGGGCGACTATGGCTACACCTTC,CASSPRRTGGDYGYTF
TRBJ2-6,-,TRBV19,-,TGTGCCAGTAGTCCTCAGGGGCCTGGGGCCAACGTCCTGACTTTC,CASSPQGPGANVLTF
TRBJ1-2,-,TRBV5-5,-,TGTGCCAGCAGCTTGGCCGCCAGTGCTGACTATGGCTACACCTTC,CASSLAASADYGYTF
TRBJ1-1,-,TRBV28,TRBD1,TGTGCCAGCAGGGGACAGGGGGACACTGAAGCTTTCTTT,CASRGQGDTEAFF